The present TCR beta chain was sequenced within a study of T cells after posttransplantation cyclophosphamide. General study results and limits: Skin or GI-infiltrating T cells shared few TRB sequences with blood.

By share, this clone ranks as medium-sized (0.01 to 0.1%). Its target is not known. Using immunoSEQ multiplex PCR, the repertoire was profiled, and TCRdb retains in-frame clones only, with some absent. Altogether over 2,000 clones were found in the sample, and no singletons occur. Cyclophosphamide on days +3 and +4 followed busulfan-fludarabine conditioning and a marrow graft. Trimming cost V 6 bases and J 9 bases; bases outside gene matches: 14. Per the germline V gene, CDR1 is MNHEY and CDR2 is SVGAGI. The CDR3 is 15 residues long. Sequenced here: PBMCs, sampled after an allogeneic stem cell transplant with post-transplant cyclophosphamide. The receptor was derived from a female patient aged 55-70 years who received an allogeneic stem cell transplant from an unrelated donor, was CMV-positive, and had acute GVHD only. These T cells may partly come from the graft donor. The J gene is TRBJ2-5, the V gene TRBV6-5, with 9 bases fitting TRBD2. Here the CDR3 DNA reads TGTGCCAGCAGCCCACTAGCGGGTAGCGGGGTGCCCCAGTACTTC. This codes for CASSPLAGSGVPQYF.